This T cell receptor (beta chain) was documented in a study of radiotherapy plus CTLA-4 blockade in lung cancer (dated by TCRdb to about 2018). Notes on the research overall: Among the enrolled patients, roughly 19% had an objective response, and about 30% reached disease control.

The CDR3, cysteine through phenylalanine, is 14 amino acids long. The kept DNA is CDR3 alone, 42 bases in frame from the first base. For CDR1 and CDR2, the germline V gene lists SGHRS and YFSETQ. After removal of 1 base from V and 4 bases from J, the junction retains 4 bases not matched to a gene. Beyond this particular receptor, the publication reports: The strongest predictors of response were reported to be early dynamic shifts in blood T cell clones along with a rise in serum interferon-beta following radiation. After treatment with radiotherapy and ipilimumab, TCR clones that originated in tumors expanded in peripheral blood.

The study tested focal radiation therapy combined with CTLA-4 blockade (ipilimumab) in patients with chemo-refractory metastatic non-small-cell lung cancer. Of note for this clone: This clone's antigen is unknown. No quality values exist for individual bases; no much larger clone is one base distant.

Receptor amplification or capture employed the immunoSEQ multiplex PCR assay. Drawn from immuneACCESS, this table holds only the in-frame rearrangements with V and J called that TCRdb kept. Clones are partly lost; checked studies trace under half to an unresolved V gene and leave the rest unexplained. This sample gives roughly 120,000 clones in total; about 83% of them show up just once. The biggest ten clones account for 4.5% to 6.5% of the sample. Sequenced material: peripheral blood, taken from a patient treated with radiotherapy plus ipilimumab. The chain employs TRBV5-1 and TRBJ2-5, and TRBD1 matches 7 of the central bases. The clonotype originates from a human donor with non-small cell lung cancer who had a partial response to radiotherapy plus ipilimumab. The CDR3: CASSLRAGGETQYF. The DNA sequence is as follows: TGCGCCAGCAGCTTGAGGGCAGGGGGAGAGACCCAGTACTTC.